This TCR beta chain appears in the sequencing data of a study of cytomegalovirus exposure and HLA in healthy donors. Background on the study: Earlier work reported approximately 110 million unique TCR beta sequences from about 180 million T cells. Study-level findings and limits: The presence/absence work took it that sequencing depth was about the same across donors. Later analysis revealed greater clonal expansion in HLA-associated TCR beta chains than in equally common others.

PCR involved 60 Vbeta and 13 Jbeta primers. Assay: immunoSEQ multiplex PCR; the TCRdb copy retains only in-frame clones and omits some. The data contain about 77,000 clones, around 78% of them seen just once; the ten biggest clones take up around 4.8%. As for this clone: Antigen: not known.

The clonotype was recovered from a man aged 35 to 55 in good health and CMV-seronegative. The material sequenced was PBMCs.

CDR3 nucleotide sequence: TGTGCCAGCAGTTCCACCGATTACAGGGCGGACTACGAGCAGTACTTC. Translating gives CASSSTDYRADYEQYF. J is TRBJ2-7 and V is TRBV6-6; D may be TRBD1 (6 bases). CDR3 size: 16 residues. The germline CDR1 and CDR2 sequences are MNHNY and SVGAGI (reference sequence). The V end lost 4 bases, the J end lost 3 bases, and 19 bases lay between the germline ends.